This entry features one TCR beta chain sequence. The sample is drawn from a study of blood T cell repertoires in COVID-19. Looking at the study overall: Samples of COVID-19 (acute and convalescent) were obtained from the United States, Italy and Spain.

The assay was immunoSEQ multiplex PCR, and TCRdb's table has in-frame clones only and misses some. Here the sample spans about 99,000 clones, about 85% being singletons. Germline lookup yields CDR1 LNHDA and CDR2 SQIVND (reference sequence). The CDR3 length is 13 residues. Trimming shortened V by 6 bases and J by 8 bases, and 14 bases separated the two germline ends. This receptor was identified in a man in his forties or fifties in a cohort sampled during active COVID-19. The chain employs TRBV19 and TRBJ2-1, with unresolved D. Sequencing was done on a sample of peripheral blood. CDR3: CASRDQTWDEQFF. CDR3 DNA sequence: TGTGCCAGTAGAGACCAGACTTGGGATGAGCAGTTCTTC. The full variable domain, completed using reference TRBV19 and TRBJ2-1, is DGGITQSPKYLFRKEGQNVTLSCEQNLNHDAMYWYRQDPGQGLRLIYYSQIVNDFQKGDIAEGYSVSREKKESFPLTVTSAQKNPTAFYLCASRDQTWDEQFFGPGTRLTVL.